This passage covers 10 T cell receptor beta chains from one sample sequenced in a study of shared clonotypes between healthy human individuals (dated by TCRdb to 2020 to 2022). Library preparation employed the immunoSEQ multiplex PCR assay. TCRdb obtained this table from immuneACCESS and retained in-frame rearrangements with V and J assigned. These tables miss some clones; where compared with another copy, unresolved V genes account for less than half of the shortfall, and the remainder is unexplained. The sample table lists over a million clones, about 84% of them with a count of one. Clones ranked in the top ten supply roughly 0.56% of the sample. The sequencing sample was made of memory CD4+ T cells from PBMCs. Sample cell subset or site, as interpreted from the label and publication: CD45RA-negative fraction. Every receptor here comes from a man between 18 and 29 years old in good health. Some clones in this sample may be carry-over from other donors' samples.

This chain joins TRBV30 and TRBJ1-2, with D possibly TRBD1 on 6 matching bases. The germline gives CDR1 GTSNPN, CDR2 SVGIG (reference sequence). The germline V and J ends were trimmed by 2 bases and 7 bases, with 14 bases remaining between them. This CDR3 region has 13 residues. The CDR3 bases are TGTGCCTGGAGTCTCAGAGGGGGAGGTGGCTACACCTTC. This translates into CAWSLRGGGGYTF.

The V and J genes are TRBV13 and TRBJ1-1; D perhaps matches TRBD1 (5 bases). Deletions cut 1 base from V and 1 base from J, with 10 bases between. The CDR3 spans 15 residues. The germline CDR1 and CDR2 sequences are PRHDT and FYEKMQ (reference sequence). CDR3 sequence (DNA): TGTGCCAGCAGCTTAGATCCAGGGCCGAACACTGAAGCTTTCTTT. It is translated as CASSLDPGPNTEAFF.

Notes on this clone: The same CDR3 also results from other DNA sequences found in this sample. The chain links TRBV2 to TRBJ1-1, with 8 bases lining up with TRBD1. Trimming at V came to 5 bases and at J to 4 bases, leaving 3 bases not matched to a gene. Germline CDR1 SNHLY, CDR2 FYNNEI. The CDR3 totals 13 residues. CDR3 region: CASSTTGGTEAFF. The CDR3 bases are TGTGCCAGCAGTACAACAGGGGGCACTGAAGCTTTCTTT.

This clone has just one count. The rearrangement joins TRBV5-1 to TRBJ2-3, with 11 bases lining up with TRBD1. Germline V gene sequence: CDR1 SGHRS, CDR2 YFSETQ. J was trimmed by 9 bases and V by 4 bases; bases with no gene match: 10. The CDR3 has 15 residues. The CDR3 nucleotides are TGCGCCAGCAGCCTTGGGGACAGGGGGTTTGTGACGCAGTATTTT. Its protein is CASSLGDRGFVTQYF. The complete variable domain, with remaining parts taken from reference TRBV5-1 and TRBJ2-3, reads KAGVTQTPRYLIKTRGQQVTLSCSPISGHRSVSWYQQTPGQGLQFLFEYFSETQRNKGNFPGRFSGRQFSNSRSEMNVSTLELGDSALYLCASSLGDRGFVTQYFGPGTRLTVL.

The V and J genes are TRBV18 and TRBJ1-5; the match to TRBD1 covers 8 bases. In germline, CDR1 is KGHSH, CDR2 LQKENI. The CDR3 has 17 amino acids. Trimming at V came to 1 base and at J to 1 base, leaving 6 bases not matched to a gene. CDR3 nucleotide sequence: TGTGCCAGCTCACCACGAGGACAGGGAGGAAGCAATCAGCCCCAGCATTTT. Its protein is CASSPRGQGGSNQPQHF.

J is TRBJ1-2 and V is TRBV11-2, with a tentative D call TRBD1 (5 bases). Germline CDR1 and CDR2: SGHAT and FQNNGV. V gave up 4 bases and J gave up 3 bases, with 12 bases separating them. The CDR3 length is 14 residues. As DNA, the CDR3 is TGTGCCAGCAGCTGGGGACTAGCGGACTATGGCTACACCTTC. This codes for CASSWGLADYGYTF.

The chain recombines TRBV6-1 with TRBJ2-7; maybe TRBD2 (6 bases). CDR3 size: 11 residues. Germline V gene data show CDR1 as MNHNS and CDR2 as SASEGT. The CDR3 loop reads CVTRRVGEQYF. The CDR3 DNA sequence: TGTGTTACGAGGAGGGTTGGGGAGCAGTACTTC.

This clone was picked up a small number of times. The CDR3 DNA is TGTGCCAGCAGCAAGGACAGGGAACAAGAGACCCAGTACTTC. As protein: CASSKDREQETQYF. This chain joins TRBV5-4 and TRBJ2-5, with 8 bases lining up with TRBD1. V shed 4 bases and J 2 bases; nucleotides not matched to a gene: 4. Per the germline V gene, CDR1 is SGHNT and CDR2 is YYREEE (reference sequence). The CDR3 extends over 14 amino acids.

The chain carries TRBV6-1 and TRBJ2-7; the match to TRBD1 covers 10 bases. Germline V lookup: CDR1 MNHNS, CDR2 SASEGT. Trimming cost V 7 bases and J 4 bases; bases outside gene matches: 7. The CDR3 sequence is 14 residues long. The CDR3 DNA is TGTGCCAGCAACCCGGGACAGGGGAGGTACGAGCAGTACTTC. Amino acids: CASNPGQGRYEQYF.

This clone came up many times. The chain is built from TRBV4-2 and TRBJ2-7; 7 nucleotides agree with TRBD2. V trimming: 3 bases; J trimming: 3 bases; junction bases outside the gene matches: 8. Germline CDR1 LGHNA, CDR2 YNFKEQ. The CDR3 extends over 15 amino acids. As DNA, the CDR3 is TGTGCCAGCAGCCAGCCTTGGCGGGAGAGCTACGAGCAGTACTTC. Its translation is CASSQPWRESYEQYF.